Listed here are 10 T cell receptor beta chains from one sample, sequenced in a study of T cell repertoires in cytomegalovirus infection. These receptors have no known antigen. TCRdb reprocessed the reads with MiXCR, giving one entry per CDR3 protein. The data contain 90,000 to 110,000 distinct CDR3 sequences, about 30% of them singletons. The source was CD8+ T cells from cultured PBMCs, collected from culture after CMV antigen stimulation. The receptor set was obtained from a human donor in good health (CMV status not recorded). Some clones in this sample may be carry-over from other donors' samples.

This clonotype was counted many times. V usage is TRBV7-6 and J usage is TRBJ2-1; 8 bases line up with TRBD1. CDR3 length: 16 amino acids. The ends lost 1 base at V and 4 bases at J; junction bases unmatched: 6. The V gene's germline CDR1 is SGHVS and CDR2 FNYEAQ. The CDR3 sequence is CASSLVGGQGYNEQFF. The CDR3 nucleotides read TGTGCCAGCAGCTTAGTCGGAGGACAGGGATACAATGAGCAGTTCTTC. The variable domain in full, with the rest retrieved from reference TRBV7-6 and TRBJ2-1, is GAGVSQSPRYKVTKRGQDVALRCDPISGHVSLYWYRQALGQGPEFLTYFNYEAQQDKSGLPNDRFSAERPEGSISTLTIQRTEQRDSAMYRCASSLVGGQGYNEQFFGPGTRLTVL.

The chain carries TRBV28 and TRBJ2-2, with no clear D. V dropped 7 bases and J dropped 6 bases, with 9 bases sitting between them. The CDR3 runs to 12 residues. Germline CDR1 MDHEN, CDR2 SYDVKM. CDR3: CASTSPAGELFF. The DNA for the CDR3 is TGTGCCAGCACCAGCCCGGCCGGGGAGCTGTTTTTT.

This clonotype has ten or more counts. This chain connects TRBV6-5 to TRBJ1-5; D is perhaps TRBD1 (5 bases). Per germline, CDR1 MNHEY and CDR2 SVGAGI. CDR3 length: 18 residues. V lost 5 bases and J 0 bases, leaving 20 bases between the germline ends. The CDR3 region is CASSSCVRGCYSNQPQHF. The DNA for the CDR3 is TGTGCCAGCAGTAGCTGTGTTCGGGGGTGTTATAGCAATCAGCCCCAGCATTTT.

This clonotype was recorded a few times. The V and J genes are TRBV27 and TRBJ2-7; D unclear. The CDR3 length is 14 residues. V dropped 5 bases and J dropped 2 bases, with 13 bases sitting between them. Germline CDR1 and CDR2: MNHEY and SMNVEV (reference sequence). CDR3 DNA sequence: TGTGCCAGCAGTCCATCAGATCGTCCCTACGAGCAGTACTTC. Its translation is CASSPSDRPYEQYF.

This clonotype has a count of ten or more. The rearrangement joins TRBV7-8 to TRBJ1-1; D not resolved. Trimming pared 5 bases from V and 1 base from J, leaving 5 bases between. CDR1 is SGHVS, CDR2 FQNEAQ, per germline. This CDR3 comprises 12 residues. DNA of the CDR3: TGTGCCAGCAGCCGCGCGAACACTGAAGCTTTCTTT. Translation: CASSRANTEAFF. Combining the CDR3 with reference TRBV7-8 and TRBJ1-1 gives the whole variable domain GAGVSQSPRYKVAKRGQDVALRCDPISGHVSLFWYQQALGQGPEFLTYFQNEAQLDKSGLPSDRFFAERPEGSVSTLKIQRTQQEDSAVYLCASSRANTEAFFGQGTRLTVV.

This clonotype was counted a few times. CDR3: CASSFAGLNTGELFF. Written as DNA, the CDR3 is TGTGCCAGCAGCTTTGCGGGGCTGAACACCGGGGAGCTGTTTTTT. This chain links TRBV7-9 with TRBJ2-2, with D possibly matching TRBD2 (6 bases). Germline V CDR1 and CDR2: SEHNR, FQNEAQ (reference sequence). The germline V and J ends were trimmed by 3 bases and 1 base, with 9 bases remaining between them. The CDR3 is 15 residues long. Full variable domain (missing parts from reference TRBV7-9 and TRBJ2-2): DTGVSQNPRHKITKRGQNVTFRCDPISEHNRLYWYRQTLGQGPEFLTYFQNEAQLEKSRLLSDRFSAERPKGSFSTLEIQRTEQGDSAMYLCASSFAGLNTGELFFGEGSRLTVL.

The chain carries TRBV27 and TRBJ2-5; D may be TRBD1 (6 bases). The CDR3 has 15 amino acids. The ends were cut back, 6 bases at V and 2 bases at J, with 16 bases in the middle. In germline, CDR1 is MNHEY, CDR2 SMNVEV (reference sequence). CDR3 coding DNA: TGTGCCAGCAGCTCGTGGCGGACAGAGCAAGAGACCCAGTACTTC. Its translation: CASSSWRTEQETQYF.

The chain uses TRBV7-9 and TRBJ1-1; TRBD1 is a possible D gene (5 bases). The CDR3 length is 15 residues. V lost 5 bases, J lost 2 bases, and 15 bases lay in between. Germline CDR1 is SEHNR and CDR2 is FQNEAQ (reference sequence). CDR3 in DNA: TGTGCCAGCAGCCGAATCGAGGGGTTCAACACTGAAGCTTTCTTT. Translation: CASSRIEGFNTEAFF.

This chain joins TRBV12-3 or TRBV12-4 and TRBJ1-5; possible D gene TRBD1, 6 bases. The CDR3 length is 14 residues. Deletions cut 3 bases from V and 7 bases from J, with 13 bases between. The CDR3 spells CASSFKGGWQPQHF. In DNA form, the CDR3 reads TGTGCCAGCAGTTTTAAGGGGGGTTGGCAGCCCCAGCATTTT.

This chain links TRBV11-3 with TRBJ2-3, with D uncertain. CDR3 length equals 13 residues. Trimming took 5 bases from V and 6 from J, leaving 12 bases between them. The germline CDR1 and CDR2 sequences are SGHNT and YENEEA. Written as DNA, the CDR3 is TGTGCCAGCAGCGGTATGCTAGATGATACGCAGTATTTT. Translated, it gives CASSGMLDDTQYF.